These T cell receptor beta chains were read from a single sample in a study of blood T cell repertoires in COVID-19. Generated by immunoSEQ multiplex PCR, the TCRdb table keeps only in-frame clones and is missing some. The sample has 200,000 to 250,000 clones, about 87% seen once. The sample comprised peripheral blood. The source of these receptors is a man between 65 and 80 years old with acute or convalescent COVID-19. CDR3s include the opening cysteine and the closing phenylalanine or tryptophan. The D gene is left open where the match is weak. Some rows mark clone size as missing; the rest say once, few, many or name a class of expanded clone.

.,TRBV19,TRBJ1-6,TRBD1,CASRQTGTNSPLHF,TGTGCCAGTAGGCAGACAGGGACGAATTCACCCCTCCACTTT
.,TRBV7-9,TRBJ1-1,TRBD1,CASSEQGPPGTEAFF,TGTGCCAGCAGCGAACAGGGGCCCCCAGGAACTGAAGCTTTCTTT
.,TRBV2,TRBJ1-3,.,CASSTGRGEFGNTIYF,TGTGCCAGCAGCACAGGGAGAGGGGAATTTGGAAACACCATATATTTT
.,TRBV9,TRBJ2-7,.,CASSPAPIPDEQYF,TGTGCCAGCAGCCCAGCGCCCATTCCCGACGAGCAGTACTTC
.,TRBV18,TRBJ2-5,TRBD1,CASSPEQGIEETQYF,TGTGCCAGCTCACCCGAACAGGGGATTGAAGAGACCCAGTACTTC
.,TRBV27,TRBJ1-2,.,CASRSRQPGREYGYTF,TGTGCCAGCAGATCTCGTCAGCCGGGACGGGAGTATGGCTACACCTTC
.,TRBV3-1/TRBV3-2,TRBJ1-1,.,CASSQDPRFRGQDTEAFF,TGTGCCAGCAGCCAAGATCCCAGATTCCGGGGTCAAGACACTGAAGCTTTCTTT
.,TRBV6-5,TRBJ1-2,TRBD1,CASSYSGTGFGYTF,TGTGCCAGCAGTTACTCCGGGACAGGCTTTGGCTACACCTTC
.,TRBV28,TRBJ2-1,.,CASSSAGGPSYNEQFF,TGTGCCAGCAGTTCCGCCGGAGGACCCTCCTACAATGAGCAGTTCTTC
.,TRBV28,TRBJ1-5,TRBD1,CATTTDRVRSNQPQHF,TGTGCCACCACAACCGACAGGGTAAGGAGCAATCAGCCCCAGCATTTT
.,TRBV7-2,TRBJ2-1,.,CASSLALGASLNEQFF,TGTGCCAGCAGCTTAGCGTTAGGGGCCAGCTTGAATGAGCAGTTCTTC
.,TRBV19,TRBJ2-6,TRBD1,CASSTTGVGANVLTF,TGTGCCAGTAGTACGACAGGGGTTGGGGCCAACGTCCTGACTTTC
.,TRBV3-1/TRBV3-2,TRBJ1-4,.,CASSPSGGPNEKLFF,TGTGCCAGCAGCCCCTCCGGGGGGCCCAATGAAAAACTGTTTTTT
once,TRBV12-3/TRBV12-4,TRBJ1-5,.,CASSLGSGQSQHF,TGTGCCAGCAGTTTAGGTAGTGGACAGTCCCAGCATTTT
.,TRBV7-3,TRBJ2-2,.,CASRFGENTGELFF,TGTGCCAGCAGATTCGGAGAGAACACCGGGGAGCTGTTTTTT
.,TRBV7-3,TRBJ2-2,TRBD2,CASRRTSGRSAGGELFF,TGTGCCAGCAGGAGGACTAGCGGGAGGTCCGCCGGCGGGGAGCTGTTTTTT
once,TRBV10-1,TRBJ2-1,.,CASTRVHEQFF,TGCGCCAGCACCAGGGTCCATGAGCAGTTCTTC
.,TRBV3-1/TRBV3-2,TRBJ1-2,.,CASSQDGARYNAQPGDYGYTF,TGTGCCAGCAGCCAAGATGGGGCCCGATACAACGCCCAACCGGGTGACTATGGCTACACCTTC
.,TRBV27,TRBJ1-1,.,CASSLEVGTEAFF,TGTGCCAGCAGTTTAGAGGTGGGCACTGAAGCTTTCTTT
.,TRBV10-1,TRBJ2-1,TRBD2,CASKIPGLAGFTYNEQFF,TGCGCCAGCAAGATTCCGGGACTAGCGGGATTTACCTACAATGAGCAGTTCTTC
.,TRBV27,TRBJ2-1,TRBD2,CASTEKLGTSGPRYLFF,TGTGCCAGCACCGAAAAGCTCGGGACTAGCGGGCCTCGGTATCTGTTCTTC
.,TRBV6-9,TRBJ1-2,.,CASSSGLVSYGYTF,TGTGCCAGCAGTTCGGGTTTAGTAAGCTATGGCTACACCTTC
.,TRBV19,TRBJ2-7,TRBD1,CASRSGQGNLYEQYF,TGTGCCAGTAGGTCGGGACAGGGGAACCTCTACGAGCAGTACTTC
.,TRBV7-7,TRBJ2-3,TRBD2,CASSTGLGPDTDTQYF,TGTGCTAGCAGCACCGGACTAGGCCCAGACACAGATACGCAGTATTTT
few,TRBV24-1,TRBJ2-1,.,CATSVVSARSYNEQFF,TGTGCCACCAGTGTCGTAAGCGCTCGCTCCTACAATGAGCAGTTCTTC
.,TRBV1,TRBJ2-3,.,CTSSHGPTSGRCGLDTQYF,TGCACCAGCAGCCACGGACCGACTAGCGGGAGGTGTGGTTTGGATACGCAGTATTTT
.,TRBV6-5,TRBJ1-4,TRBD1,CATTRGRANEKLFF,TGTGCCACGACCAGGGGGCGGGCTAATGAAAAACTGTTTTTT
once,TRBV6-4,TRBJ1-1,.,CASSIGQNTEAFF,TGTGCCAGCAGTATAGGACAGAACACTGAAGCTTTCTTT
.,TRBV23-1,TRBJ2-1,TRBD2,CASSQSRGGSEQFF,TGCGCCAGCAGTCAATCGCGGGGGGGCAGTGAGCAGTTCTTC
.,TRBV6-6,TRBJ1-1,.,CATRLGTTTEAFF,TGTGCCACCAGACTAGGGACAACCACTGAAGCTTTCTTT
.,TRBV2,TRBJ2-7,TRBD2,CASSSSGLEQYF,TGTGCCAGCAGTTCTAGCGGTTTAGAGCAGTACTTC
.,TRBV27,TRBJ1-1,.,CASPRPGQTLAEAFF,TGTGCCAGCCCTAGACCGGGACAAACCCTGGCTGAAGCTTTCTTT
.,TRBV19,TRBJ2-1,TRBD1,CASSPRDSIYNEQFF,TGTGCCAGTAGTCCAAGGGACAGCATCTACAATGAGCAGTTCTTC
once,TRBV25-1,TRBJ2-3,.,CASELNGISTDTQYF,TGTGCCAGCGAATTAAACGGGATTAGCACAGATACGCAGTATTTT
.,TRBV7-9,TRBJ1-1,TRBD1,CASSPGQGAEAFF,TGTGCCAGCAGCCCGGGACAGGGCGCTGAAGCTTTCTTT
once,TRBV6-5,TRBJ1-1,TRBD1,CASTRTGGMNTEAFF,TGTGCCAGCACCCGGACAGGGGGTATGAACACTGAAGCTTTCTTT
.,TRBV28,TRBJ2-7,.,CASSLPPVDEQYF,TGTGCCAGCAGTTTACCCCCAGTGGACGAGCAGTACTTC
.,TRBV6-5,TRBJ2-7,TRBD2,CASSYPASGNYEQYF,TGTGCCAGCAGTTACCCGGCTAGCGGGAACTACGAGCAGTACTTC
.,TRBV5-5,TRBJ2-7,TRBD2,CASSPRLAGEQYF,TGTGCCAGCAGCCCGAGACTAGCGGGGGAGCAGTACTTC
.,TRBV6-2/TRBV6-3,TRBJ1-4,TRBD1,CASSFETGTPREKLFF,TGTGCCAGCAGTTTTGAGACAGGGACCCCTCGAGAAAAACTGTTTTTT
.,TRBV2,TRBJ1-1,.,CASKLIGNTEAFF,TGTGCCAGCAAGTTAATCGGGAACACTGAAGCTTTCTTT
.,TRBV5-6,TRBJ1-1,.,CASSLRGGVSAFF,TGTGCCAGCAGCTTGAGGGGTGGGGTTTCGGCTTTCTTT
once,TRBV6-2/TRBV6-3,TRBJ1-2,.,CASSLEGGDGYTF,TGTGCCAGCAGCCTCGAGGGTGGGGATGGCTACACCTTC
.,TRBV6-5,TRBJ2-7,TRBD1,CASNRDSGAYEQYF,TGTGCCAGCAATCGGGACAGTGGAGCCTACGAGCAGTACTTC
.,TRBV28,TRBJ2-7,TRBD2,CASRRTSEKQYF,TGTGCCAGCAGGAGGACTAGCGAGAAGCAGTACTTC
once,TRBV12-5,TRBJ2-5,.,CASGLGGETQYF,TGTGCTAGTGGTTTGGGAGGGGAGACCCAGTACTTC
once,TRBV19,TRBJ2-5,TRBD1,CASRPGQAVLGQETQYF,TGTGCCAGTAGACCGGGACAGGCCGTTCTTGGGCAAGAGACCCAGTACTTC
.,TRBV7-9,TRBJ2-1,TRBD1,CASSAIRGRLSNEQFF,TGTGCCAGCAGCGCCATCAGGGGGCGTCTATCCAATGAGCAGTTCTTC
.,TRBV6-5,TRBJ2-3,.,CASRPDRNTDTQYF,TGTGCCAGCAGACCCGACAGAAACACAGATACGCAGTATTTT
.,TRBV3-1/TRBV3-2,TRBJ2-1,.,CASSQDLADNEQFF,TGTGCCAGCAGCCAAGATCTCGCGGACAATGAGCAGTTCTTC
.,TRBV27,TRBJ1-1,TRBD1,CASRVTGTANTEAFF,TGTGCCAGCAGGGTAACCGGGACAGCAAACACTGAAGCTTTCTTT
.,TRBV19,TRBJ2-1,TRBD1,CASKQGQGYNEQFF,TGTGCCAGTAAGCAGGGACAGGGGTACAATGAGCAGTTCTTC
.,TRBV6-2/TRBV6-3,TRBJ2-7,TRBD1,CASSYSTLGTDPYEQYF,TGTGCCAGCAGTTACTCCACTCTCGGGACAGACCCCTACGAGCAGTACTTC
.,TRBV6-5,TRBJ1-2,TRBD1,CASSSGQRSDGYTF,TGTGCCAGCAGTTCGGGACAGCGATCCGATGGCTACACCTTC